This is a list of T cell receptor beta chains from one sample in a study of shared clonotypes between healthy human individuals. Profiling relied on immunoSEQ multiplex PCR, and the TCRdb table lists in-frame clones only, not all of them. The repertoire consists of roughly 1.5 million clones, with 95% to 99% occurring once and the leading ten covering roughly 0.4%. Material: naive CD4+ T cells sorted from blood. These receptors all stem from a man in his thirties or forties in good health. The CDR3 runs from the conserved cysteine through the conserved F or W. D genes are given only for firm matches. Clone size is stated in some rows and not others, as once, few, many or a class when expanded.

D gene: .; clone size: .; V gene: TRBV10-3; J gene: TRBJ2-7; CDR3 DNA: TGTGCCATCAGTGTAGGGCAGGGAGGTGAGCAGTACTTC; CDR3 protein: CAISVGQGGEQYF
D gene: .; clone size: .; V gene: TRBV14; J gene: TRBJ2-6; CDR3 DNA: TGTGCCAGCAGCCAAGATCGGCAGCCAGTGAGCTCTGGGGCCAACGTCCTGACTTTC; CDR3 protein: CASSQDRQPVSSGANVLTF
D gene: .; clone size: .; V gene: TRBV9; J gene: TRBJ2-3; CDR3 DNA: TGTGCCAGCAGCGTTAATGGGGGATACACAGATACGCAGTATTTT; CDR3 protein: CASSVNGGYTDTQYF
D gene: .; clone size: .; V gene: TRBV11-2; J gene: TRBJ2-1; CDR3 DNA: TGTGCCAGCAGCTTGCATCACTCCTACAATGAGCAGTTCTTC; CDR3 protein: CASSLHHSYNEQFF
D gene: TRBD1; clone size: .; V gene: TRBV5-1; J gene: TRBJ2-3; CDR3 DNA: TGCGCCAGCAGCTCCGGAAAACATCCGGGACAGGGCACAGATACGCAGTATTTT; CDR3 protein: CASSSGKHPGQGTDTQYF
D gene: .; clone size: .; V gene: TRBV6-1; J gene: TRBJ2-7; CDR3 DNA: TGTGCCAGCAGTGAACGAGGGGTCTCCTACGAGCAGTACTTC; CDR3 protein: CASSERGVSYEQYF
D gene: TRBD1; clone size: .; V gene: TRBV28; J gene: TRBJ1-2; CDR3 DNA: TGTGCCAGCACCGTTGCAGAGAGGGGGCCTGGCTACACCTTC; CDR3 protein: CASTVAERGPGYTF
D gene: TRBD1; clone size: .; V gene: TRBV18; J gene: TRBJ2-6; CDR3 DNA: TGTGCCAGCTCACCACGGGAGACAGGGGTAGTGGGTCCTGGGGCCAACGTCCTGACTTTC; CDR3 protein: CASSPRETGVVGPGANVLTF
D gene: .; clone size: once; V gene: TRBV25-1; J gene: TRBJ1-4; CDR3 DNA: TGTGCCAGCAGCCCCTCTAAACCTCTGATAGAAAAACTGTTTTTT; CDR3 protein: CASSPSKPLIEKLFF
D gene: TRBD2; clone size: .; V gene: TRBV28; J gene: TRBJ2-7; CDR3 DNA: TGTGCCAGCAGTGTAGCGGGAGGGAAGTACGAGCAGTACTTC; CDR3 protein: CASSVAGGKYEQYF
D gene: TRBD2; clone size: .; V gene: TRBV7-6; J gene: TRBJ2-3; CDR3 DNA: TGTGCCAGCAGCTTAGAAGTAGGGACTAGCGGTACCCCGCAGTATTTT; CDR3 protein: CASSLEVGTSGTPQYF
D gene: .; clone size: .; V gene: TRBV5-1; J gene: TRBJ2-3; CDR3 DNA: TGCGCCAGCAGCTTCAATATAGCGATGAGCACAGATACGCAGTATTTT; CDR3 protein: CASSFNIAMSTDTQYF
D gene: TRBD2; clone size: .; V gene: TRBV7-9; J gene: TRBJ2-7; CDR3 DNA: TGTGCCAGCAGCTTAAGCGGGGGACTCTCCTACGAGCAGTACTTC; CDR3 protein: CASSLSGGLSYEQYF
D gene: TRBD1; clone size: .; V gene: TRBV27; J gene: TRBJ2-1; CDR3 DNA: TGTGCCAGCAGTTTCCGGACAGGGAAGGTGGCGGGGGAGCAGTTCTTC; CDR3 protein: CASSFRTGKVAGEQFF
D gene: .; clone size: .; V gene: TRBV28; J gene: TRBJ2-3; CDR3 DNA: TGTGCCAGCAGTTGGCCCCGGGACCTCCTGACGGATACGCAGTATTTT; CDR3 protein: CASSWPRDLLTDTQYF
D gene: .; clone size: .; V gene: TRBV9; J gene: TRBJ2-1; CDR3 DNA: TGTGCCAGCAGCGCCACCCCCGGGGGACAACAAAATGAGCAGTTCTTC; CDR3 protein: CASSATPGGQQNEQFF
D gene: TRBD1; clone size: .; V gene: TRBV30; J gene: TRBJ1-2; CDR3 DNA: TGTGCCTGGAGTGCCCGAGACAGGGGAGTTGGCTACACCTTC; CDR3 protein: CAWSARDRGVGYTF
D gene: .; clone size: .; V gene: TRBV30; J gene: TRBJ2-7; CDR3 DNA: TGTGCCTGGAGTGTACGTGGAGGGGTTCTGGGGCAGTACTTC; CDR3 protein: CAWSVRGGVLGQYF
D gene: TRBD2; clone size: .; V gene: TRBV7-9; J gene: TRBJ2-2; CDR3 DNA: TGTGCCAGCAGCTTACCGGGAGGGGGTAACACCGGGGAGCTGTTTTTT; CDR3 protein: CASSLPGGGNTGELFF
D gene: TRBD1; clone size: .; V gene: TRBV14; J gene: TRBJ2-2; CDR3 DNA: TGTGCCAGCAGCCGTACAGGGGGATCGAACACCGGGGAGCTGTTTTTT; CDR3 protein: CASSRTGGSNTGELFF
D gene: TRBD1; clone size: .; V gene: TRBV10-1; J gene: TRBJ2-7; CDR3 DNA: TGCGCCAGCAGTCGGACAGGGATGCTATACGAGCAGTACTTC; CDR3 protein: CASSRTGMLYEQYF
D gene: .; clone size: .; V gene: TRBV30; J gene: TRBJ2-7; CDR3 DNA: TGTGCCTGGAGTGGTGGCAGCCAAGCCCACGAGCAGTACTTC; CDR3 protein: CAWSGGSQAHEQYF
D gene: .; clone size: .; V gene: TRBV28; J gene: TRBJ1-5; CDR3 DNA: TGTGCCAGCAGTTTGACCGCCCTGATACAGCCCCAGCATTTT; CDR3 protein: CASSLTALIQPQHF
D gene: .; clone size: .; V gene: TRBV4-3; J gene: TRBJ1-2; CDR3 DNA: TGCGCCAGCAGCCTAAGACTGGGAGAGGGGTATGGCTACACCTTC; CDR3 protein: CASSLRLGEGYGYTF
D gene: .; clone size: .; V gene: TRBV18; J gene: TRBJ1-1; CDR3 DNA: TGTGCCAGCTCAAGAGGGGGGCCTTTGAACACTGAAGCTTTCTTT; CDR3 protein: CASSRGGPLNTEAFF
D gene: .; clone size: once; V gene: TRBV5-6; J gene: TRBJ1-4; CDR3 DNA: TGTGCCAGCAGCTTGGACAGGGCGGATGAAAAACTGTTTTTT; CDR3 protein: CASSLDRADEKLFF
D gene: TRBD2; clone size: .; V gene: TRBV5-1; J gene: TRBJ2-7; CDR3 DNA: TGCGCCAGCAGCTCCGGGACTAGCGGGACTAAGCAGTACTTC; CDR3 protein: CASSSGTSGTKQYF
D gene: .; clone size: .; V gene: TRBV2; J gene: TRBJ2-5; CDR3 DNA: TGTGCCACCGGGGGCGGGACGTACCAAGAGACCCAGTACTTC; CDR3 protein: CATGGGTYQETQYF
D gene: TRBD1; clone size: .; V gene: TRBV5-1; J gene: TRBJ2-7; CDR3 DNA: TGCGCCAGCAGCGATCAACCGGGACAGGGGCTTTACGAGCAGTACTTC; CDR3 protein: CASSDQPGQGLYEQYF
D gene: TRBD2; clone size: .; V gene: TRBV10-1; J gene: TRBJ2-2; CDR3 DNA: TGCGCCAGCAGTGAAATGCGGGAGGGCCCCGGGGAGCTGTTTTTT; CDR3 protein: CASSEMREGPGELFF
D gene: .; clone size: .; V gene: TRBV5-4; J gene: TRBJ2-3; CDR3 DNA: TGTGCCAGCAGCGGTCTTACAGGGGGTAGCGGGAATTGGGCAGATACGCAGTATTTT; CDR3 protein: CASSGLTGGSGNWADTQYF
D gene: TRBD1; clone size: .; V gene: TRBV28; J gene: TRBJ2-3; CDR3 DNA: TGTGCCAGCAGTTCACAGGGGGGAACAGATACGCAGTATTTT; CDR3 protein: CASSSQGGTDTQYF
D gene: .; clone size: .; V gene: TRBV29-1; J gene: TRBJ2-1; CDR3 DNA: TGCAGCGCCGAGCGCGTTACCCCGGATGAGCAGTTCTTC; CDR3 protein: CSAERVTPDEQFF
D gene: .; clone size: .; V gene: TRBV14; J gene: TRBJ2-3; CDR3 DNA: TGTGCCAGCAGCCAAGGCGCGGGGGATACGCAGTATTTT; CDR3 protein: CASSQGAGDTQYF
D gene: TRBD2; clone size: .; V gene: TRBV19; J gene: TRBJ2-5; CDR3 DNA: TGTGCCAGTAGTATTAGGCCAGCGGGAGGGGAGACCCAGTACTTC; CDR3 protein: CASSIRPAGGETQYF
D gene: .; clone size: few; V gene: TRBV6-5; J gene: TRBJ1-3; CDR3 DNA: TGTGCCAGCAGTTTGGTGGGGTCCGGAAACACCATATATTTT; CDR3 protein: CASSLVGSGNTIYF
D gene: TRBD1; clone size: .; V gene: TRBV11-2; J gene: TRBJ1-5; CDR3 DNA: TGTGCCAGCAGCCCTGACAGGGCTACGGCCCAGCATTTT; CDR3 protein: CASSPDRATAQHF
D gene: TRBD1; clone size: .; V gene: TRBV5-1; J gene: TRBJ2-7; CDR3 DNA: TGCGCCAGCAGCCCGGGACAGGGGGCAATCCACTACGAGCAGTACTTC; CDR3 protein: CASSPGQGAIHYEQYF
D gene: .; clone size: once; V gene: TRBV18; J gene: TRBJ2-1; CDR3 DNA: TGTGCCAGCTCACTGTCTGGATACAATGAGCAGTTCTTC; CDR3 protein: CASSLSGYNEQFF
D gene: TRBD1; clone size: .; V gene: TRBV2; J gene: TRBJ2-7; CDR3 DNA: TGTGCCAGCAGCCGAGGGTGGACAGGGGGCCGGGACGAGCAGTACTTC; CDR3 protein: CASSRGWTGGRDEQYF
D gene: .; clone size: .; V gene: TRBV5-1; J gene: TRBJ1-3; CDR3 DNA: TGCGCCAGCAGCTTGTCTGGGATGGCCGGAAACACCATATATTTT; CDR3 protein: CASSLSGMAGNTIYF
D gene: TRBD1; clone size: .; V gene: TRBV28; J gene: TRBJ1-1; CDR3 DNA: TGTGCCAGCATACCTTTACAGGGGATGAGGCACACTGAAGCTTTCTTT; CDR3 protein: CASIPLQGMRHTEAFF
D gene: .; clone size: .; V gene: TRBV6-5; J gene: TRBJ1-1; CDR3 DNA: TGTGCCAGCAGTGCGCTGACTGAGACTGAAGCTTTCTTT; CDR3 protein: CASSALTETEAFF
D gene: TRBD2; clone size: .; V gene: TRBV7-6; J gene: TRBJ2-7; CDR3 DNA: TGTGCCAGCAGCCCGGGACTAGCGGGAGACGAGCAGTACTTC; CDR3 protein: CASSPGLAGDEQYF
D gene: .; clone size: .; V gene: TRBV2; J gene: TRBJ1-5; CDR3 DNA: TGTGCCAGCAGTGGATCCAGCCCCAATCAGCCCCAGCATTTT; CDR3 protein: CASSGSSPNQPQHF
D gene: .; clone size: .; V gene: TRBV6-5; J gene: TRBJ1-1; CDR3 DNA: TGTGCCAGCTCAGGGTCGAACACTGAAGCTTTCTTT; CDR3 protein: CASSGSNTEAFF
D gene: .; clone size: .; V gene: TRBV15; J gene: TRBJ2-7; CDR3 DNA: TGTGCCACCAGCAGAGATCCGGTCCCCTTCTACGAGCAGTACTTC; CDR3 protein: CATSRDPVPFYEQYF
D gene: .; clone size: .; V gene: TRBV2; J gene: TRBJ2-2; CDR3 DNA: TGTGCCAGCAGGAAAGGCAGGGTTGACGGGGAGCTGTTTTTT; CDR3 protein: CASRKGRVDGELFF
D gene: TRBD2; clone size: .; V gene: TRBV29-1; J gene: TRBJ2-3; CDR3 DNA: TGCAGCGTTGAATTAGCGGGAGGGATCTGGACAGATACGCAGTATTTT; CDR3 protein: CSVELAGGIWTDTQYF